This section outlines one T cell receptor (beta chain) sequence together with its context. V gave up 1 base and J gave up 1 base, with 20 bases separating them. This CDR3 comprises 18 residues. Per the germline V gene, CDR1 is LNHDA and CDR2 is SQIVND (reference sequence). These data belong to a study of blood T cell repertoires in COVID-19. The repertoire was sequenced with immunoSEQ multiplex PCR; TCRdb's copy has only in-frame clones and lacks some. The sample has 250,000 or so clones, around 80% seen once; the top ten hold approximately 2.3%. The sequence was collected from a man aged 35-49 years who had recovered from COVID-19. The V gene is TRBV19, the J gene TRBJ2-7, with TRBD1 as a possible D gene (6 bases). The specimen sequenced was peripheral blood. The CDR3 sequence: CASSIGYGKGDLSYEQYF. The CDR3 DNA sequence: TGTGCCAGTAGTATAGGTTATGGTAAGGGGGACCTTTCCTACGAGCAGTACTTC.